Listed here are 14 T cell receptor beta chains from one sample, sequenced in a study of shared clonotypes between healthy human individuals. Some clones are missing from TCRdb's copy, which holds only in-frame ones; the method was immunoSEQ multiplex PCR. The sample includes about 2.4 million clones, roughly 93% of them seen just once. The sequenced sample was naive CD4+ T cells from PBMCs. Subset here: CD45RA+ positively selected. Receptors originate from a man aged 18 to 30 in good health. Some clones in this sample may be carry-over from other donors' samples.

The chain joins TRBV5-4 to TRBJ2-5; 8 nucleotides match TRBD2. Germline V CDR1 and CDR2: SGHNT, YYREEE (reference sequence). The CDR3 has 14 residues. Trimming at V came to 3 bases and at J to 5 bases, leaving 6 bases not matched to a gene. CDR3 in amino acids: CASSSGLELETQYF. Here the CDR3 DNA reads TGTGCCAGCAGCTCGGGACTAGAATTGGAGACCCAGTACTTC. Based on the CDR3 plus reference TRBV5-4 and TRBJ2-5, the full variable domain is ETGVTQSPTHLIKTRGQQVTLRCSSQSGHNTVSWYQQALGQGPQFIFQYYREEENGRGNFPPRFSGLQFPNYSSELNVNALELDDSALYLCASSSGLELETQYFGPGTRLLVL.

This rearrangement joins TRBV29-1 to TRBJ1-1; D is perhaps TRBD1 (5 bases). Germline CDR1 SQVTM, CDR2 ANQGSEA. V lost 4 bases and J 5 bases, leaving 17 bases between the germline ends. The CDR3 spans 14 residues. The CDR3 sequence is CSVAPVVGGTEAFF. DNA for the CDR3: TGCAGCGTTGCCCCCGTTGTGGGGGGAACTGAAGCTTTCTTT.

The chain carries TRBV5-5 and TRBJ1-4; D is undetermined. CDR3 length: 14 residues. V lost 0 bases, J lost 8 bases, and 11 bases lay in between. Looked up from germline, CDR1 is SGHKS and CDR2 is YYEKEE (reference sequence). CDR3 region: CASSLGPPGEKLFF. DNA of the CDR3: TGTGCCAGCAGCTTGGGACCCCCAGGCGAAAAACTGTTTTTT.

On this clone: Other DNA sequences in this specimen translate into the identical CDR3. V gene TRBV29-1 combines with J gene TRBJ1-5; a possible D gene is TRBD1 (5 bases). Between the trimmed V and J ends, which lost 4 bases and 2 bases, there was a span of 9 bases. From germline, CDR1 is SQVTM and CDR2 ANQGSEA. The CDR3 totals 13 residues. The CDR3 sequence: CSVGPGGNQPQHF. CDR3 DNA sequence: TGCAGCGTTGGCCCGGGGGGCAATCAGCCCCAGCATTTT.

The CDR3 is CASSPRTGHEQYF. CDR3 DNA sequence: TGTGCCAGCAGTCCCAGGACGGGCCACGAGCAGTACTTC. This chain links TRBV27 with TRBJ2-7, with unresolved D. The CDR3 is made up of 13 amino acids. Germline CDR1 MNHEY, CDR2 SMNVEV (reference sequence). The V and J ends lost 5 bases and 5 bases respectively, with 13 bases between them.

This chain connects TRBV6-5 to TRBJ1-5; D not resolved. CDR3 size: 13 residues. The V and J ends lost 5 bases and 6 bases respectively, with 11 bases between them. CDR1 is MNHEY, CDR2 SVGAGI, per germline. CDR3 protein: CASSGVLGQPQHF. CDR3 in DNA: TGTGCCAGCAGTGGTGTACTGGGTCAGCCCCAGCATTTT.

The CDR3 reads CSVGVEETQYF. The CDR3 DNA follows: TGCAGTGTGGGAGTAGAAGAGACCCAGTACTTC. This sequence joins TRBV20-1 and TRBJ2-5, with a tentative D call TRBD2 (5 bases). Germline V gene sequence: CDR1 DFQATT, CDR2 SNEGSKA (reference sequence). Between the trimmed V and J ends, which lost 7 bases and 3 bases, there was a span of 9 bases. This CDR3 is 11 amino acids long.

The chain links TRBV5-1 to TRBJ2-7; 9 nucleotides agree with TRBD2. CDR1 and CDR2 from the germline V gene are SGHRS and YFSETQ. V lost 0 bases, J lost 4 bases, and 5 bases stayed unmatched. CDR3 size: 15 residues. The CDR3, as DNA: TGCGCCAGCAGCTTGGCCGCGGGAGGGATGTACGAGCAGTACTTC. Its protein product is CASSLAAGGMYEQYF. The full variable domain, in which reference TRBV5-1 and TRBJ2-7 provide the parts outside the CDR3, is KAGVTQTPRYLIKTRGQQVTLSCSPISGHRSVSWYQQTPGQGLQFLFEYFSETQRNKGNFPGRFSGRQFSNSRSEMNVSTLELGDSALYLCASSLAAGGMYEQYFGPGTRLTVT.

The chain has TRBV29-1 and TRBJ2-3; the match to TRBD2 covers 7 bases. Germline-derived CDR1 and CDR2 are SQVTM and ANQGSEA. CDR3 length: 16 residues. With 8 bases clipped from V and 0 bases from J, the junction kept 14 bases outside the gene matches. Here the CDR3 reads CSPYTPWGGSTDTQYF. The DNA of the CDR3 is TGCAGCCCCTACACCCCCTGGGGAGGGAGCACAGATACGCAGTATTTT.

This clone has just one count. The chain links TRBV5-1 to TRBJ2-3; 11 nucleotides agree with TRBD2. The V segment lost 4 bases and the J segment 4 bases; nucleotides outside the gene matches: 2. The germline V gene encodes CDR1 SGHRS and CDR2 YFSETQ. This CDR3 is built from 14 residues. The CDR3 spells CASSPTSGADTQYF. CDR3 nucleotide sequence: TGCGCCAGCAGCCCGACTAGCGGGGCAGATACGCAGTATTTT.

V is TRBV9 and J is TRBJ2-1; 8 positions agree with TRBD2. The length of the CDR3 is 16 residues. CDR1 and CDR2 from the germline V gene are SGDLS and YYNGEE. J was trimmed by 7 bases and V by 0 bases; bases with no gene match: 9. CDR3 DNA: TGTGCCAGCAGCGTAGCTCTCAGCGGGAGCCTAAATGAGCAGTTCTTC. Encoded protein: CASSVALSGSLNEQFF. The full variable domain, with the rest looked up from reference TRBV9 and TRBJ2-1, is DSGVTQTPKHLITATGQRVTLRCSPRSGDLSVYWYQQSLDQGLQFLIQYYNGEERAKGNILERFSAQQFPDLHSELNLSSLELGDSALYFCASSVALSGSLNEQFFGPGTRLTVL.

This chain uses TRBV27 with TRBJ2-7, with D possibly matching TRBD2 (5 bases). Germline V lookup: CDR1 MNHEY, CDR2 SMNVEV (reference sequence). Trimming cost V 2 bases and J 5 bases, with 13 bases left between them. This CDR3 is built from 14 residues. CDR3 loop: CASSLLGSTDEQYF. The CDR3 DNA sequence: TGTGCCAGCAGTTTACTTGGGAGTACAGACGAGCAGTACTTC.

This clone was seen just once. The chain combines TRBV30 with TRBJ1-1; tentative D call: TRBD1 (5 bases). The CDR3 is 16 residues long. The V end was cut by 8 bases, the J end by 4 bases, with 26 bases between. Looked up from germline, CDR1 is GTSNPN and CDR2 is SVGIG (reference sequence). The CDR3 DNA is TGTGCCCGAACTTCGCGGGACGGCTCCCAAGGCACTGAAGCTTTCTTT. It translates to CARTSRDGSQGTEAFF.

The chain couples TRBV4-3 to TRBJ2-1, with 12 bases that match TRBD2. Trimming removed 0 bases from V and 12 bases from J; junction bases left unmatched: 9. The CDR3 sequence is 16 residues long. Germline assignment: CDR1 LGHNA and CDR2 YSLEER. The DNA for the CDR3 is TGCGCCAGCAGCCAAGATATCGGGACTAGCGGGTCTGGGCAGTTCTTC. Encoded protein: CASSQDIGTSGSGQFF.